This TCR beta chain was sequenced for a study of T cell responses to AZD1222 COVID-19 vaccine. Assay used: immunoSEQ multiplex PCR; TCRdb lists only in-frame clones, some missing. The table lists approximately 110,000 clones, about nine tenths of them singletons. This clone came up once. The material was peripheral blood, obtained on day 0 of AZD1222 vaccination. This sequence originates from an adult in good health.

The CDR3 region is CSVDGQDGYTF. The DNA of the CDR3 is TGCAGCGTTGATGGACAGGATGGCTACACCTTC. V usage is TRBV29-1 and J usage is TRBJ1-2, with TRBD1 matching 7 bases. Losses at the gene ends were 3 bases for V and 6 bases for J; bases not matched to a gene: 1. The CDR3 totals 11 residues. From germline, CDR1 is SQVTM and CDR2 ANQGSEA.